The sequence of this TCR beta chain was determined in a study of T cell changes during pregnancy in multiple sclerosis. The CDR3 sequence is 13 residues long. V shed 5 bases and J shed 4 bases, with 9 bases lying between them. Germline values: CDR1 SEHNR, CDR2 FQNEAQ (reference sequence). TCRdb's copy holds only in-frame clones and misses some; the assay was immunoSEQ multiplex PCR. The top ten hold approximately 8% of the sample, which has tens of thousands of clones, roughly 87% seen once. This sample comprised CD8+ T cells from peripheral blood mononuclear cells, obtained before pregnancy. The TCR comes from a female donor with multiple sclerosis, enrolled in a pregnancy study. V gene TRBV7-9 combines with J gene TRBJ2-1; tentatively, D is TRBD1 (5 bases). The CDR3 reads CASSLTEYNEQFF. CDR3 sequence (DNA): TGTGCCAGCAGCCTGACAGAATACAATGAGCAGTTCTTC.